The entry below describes one T cell receptor (beta chain). Its target is unknown. The method was immunoSEQ multiplex PCR; TCRdb's version includes in-frame clones alone and lacks a portion of them. The table shows 100,000 to 150,000 clones, with 75% to 90% occurring only once. The data belong to a study of cytomegalovirus exposure and HLA in healthy donors. The CDR3 consists of 13 residues. Trimming left V 6 bases short and J 0 bases short, with 6 bases between. Germline CDR1 and CDR2: SNHLY and FYNNEI. The donors were in the approximately 130-subject validation cohort; that cohort was separate from the roughly 620-subject first cohort. Findings and limits, study-wide: Most TCR sequences showed up rarely, but some public TCRs showed up in many donors. Clusters of TCRs from the first cohort tended to co-occur in the 95 to 150 validation repertoires (as a later analysis found).

V usage is TRBV2 and J usage is TRBJ2-1; D is unresolved. This TCR was recovered from a woman between 18 and 30 years old in good health and CMV-seronegative. Sample: PBMCs. CDR3 in DNA: TGTGCCAGCAGACTAAGCTCCTACAATGAGCAGTTCTTC. Translation gives CASRLSSYNEQFF. Full variable domain (remainder filled in from reference TRBV2 and TRBJ2-1): EPEVTQTPSHQVTQMGQEVILRCVPISNHLYFYWYRQILGQKVEFLVSFYNNEISEKSEIFDDQFSVERPDGSNFTLKIRSTKLEDSAMYFCASRLSSYNEQFFGPGTRLTVL.